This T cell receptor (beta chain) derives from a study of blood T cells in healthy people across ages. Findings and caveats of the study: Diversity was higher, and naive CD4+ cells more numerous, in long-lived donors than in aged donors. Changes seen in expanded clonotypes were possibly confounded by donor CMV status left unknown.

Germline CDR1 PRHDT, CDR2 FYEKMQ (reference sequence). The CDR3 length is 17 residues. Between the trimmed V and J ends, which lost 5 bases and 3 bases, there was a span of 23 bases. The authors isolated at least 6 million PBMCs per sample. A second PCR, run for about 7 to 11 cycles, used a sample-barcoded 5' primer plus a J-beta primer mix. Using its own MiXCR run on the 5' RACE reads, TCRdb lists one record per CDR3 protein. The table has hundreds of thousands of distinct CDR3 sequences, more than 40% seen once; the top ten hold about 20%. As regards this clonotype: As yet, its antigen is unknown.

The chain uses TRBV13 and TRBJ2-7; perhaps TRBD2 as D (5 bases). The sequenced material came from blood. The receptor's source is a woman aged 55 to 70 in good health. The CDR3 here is CASSRGGSNPPHYEQYF. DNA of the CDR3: TGTGCCAGCAGCCGAGGCGGGTCGAACCCCCCTCACTACGAGCAGTACTTC.